The 19 T cell receptor beta chains in this list originate from one sample, sequenced in a study of Graves' ophthalmopathy and Graves' hyperthyroidism. Amplified material comprised TCR beta CDR3 regions derived from RNA transcripts. RT-PCR with HTBI primers came first, then second-round multiplex PCR. Each CDR3 protein gets one entry after TCRdb re-called the multiplex PCR reads with MiXCR. The top ten clones hold over 2.5% of a sample with over 650,000 distinct CDR3 sequences, 35% to 50% of them seen once. The sample comprised peripheral blood. These TCRs come from an adult man with Graves' ophthalmopathy.

The chain couples TRBV25-1 to TRBJ1-1; no definite D call. The CDR3 covers 13 residues. Per the germline V gene, CDR1 is MGHDK and CDR2 is SYGVNS. The V and J ends lost 5 bases and 5 bases respectively, with 12 bases between them. DNA of the CDR3: TGTGCCAGCAGTACCCAGGCAGGTACTGAAGCTTTCTTT. Translated: CASSTQAGTEAFF.

The chain links TRBV29-1 to TRBJ2-7; 9 bases match TRBD1. Germline V gene data show CDR1 as SQVTM and CDR2 as ANQGSEA. V dropped 7 bases and J dropped 4; count of bases not matched to a gene: 11. The CDR3 has 14 residues. As DNA, the CDR3 is TGCAGCGCCGGGGGACAGGGTGAGGGGTACGAGCAGTACTTC. This translates into CSAGGQGEGYEQYF.

Concerning this clonotype itself: Just one base apart from a much larger clone, this may be a read error. The V call is TRBV7-2, the J call TRBJ1-1; unclear D gene. Germline CDR1 SGHTA, CDR2 FQGNSA. The CDR3 runs to 13 residues. The CDR3 DNA reads as TGCGCCAGCAGCTCGGCTTTGGCAGGTGAAGCTTTCTTT. This sequence encodes CASSSALAGEAFF.

The chain employs TRBV15 and TRBJ2-7; D call uncertain. Deletions cut 2 bases from V and 3 bases from J, with 14 bases between. The CDR3 loop spans 15 amino acids. Looked up from germline, CDR1 is LNHNV and CDR2 is YYDKDF (reference sequence). This chain's CDR3 is CATSRYSRHLYEQYF. The CDR3 DNA sequence: TGTGCCACCAGCAGATACTCCCGCCACCTCTACGAGCAGTACTTC.

The V gene is TRBV4-2, the J gene TRBJ1-5; a weak D match, TRBD1 (5 bases). In germline, CDR1 is LGHNA, CDR2 YNFKEQ. This CDR3 is built from 14 residues. V gave up 0 bases and J gave up 5 bases, with 8 bases separating them. CDR3 residues: CASSQDRGDQPQHF. For the CDR3, the DNA is TGTGCCAGCAGCCAAGATCGAGGGGATCAGCCCCAGCATTTT.

This clonotype appeared many times. The chain combines TRBV11-2 with TRBJ2-7, with unresolved D. CDR1 and CDR2 from the germline V gene are SGHAT and FQNNGV. V dropped 3 bases and J dropped 1 base, with 13 bases sitting between them. The CDR3 totals 15 residues. CDR3 nucleotides: TGTGCCAGCAGCTTCCGAAGGGATGGATCCTACGAGCAGTACTTC. This codes for CASSFRRDGSYEQYF.

Worth noting for this clonotype: A read error may account for a junction end that differs from germline. J is TRBJ1-5 and V is TRBV10-3, with 9 bases fitting TRBD1. The CDR3 spans 15 residues. Germline assignment: CDR1 ENHRY and CDR2 SYGVKD. CDR3 in amino acids: CASSSRTGVLQPQHF. CDR3 DNA: TGTGCCAGCAGTTCCCGGACAGGGGTTCTCCAGCCCCAGCATTTT.

This clonotype has at least ten counts. The rearrangement joins TRBV7-9 to TRBJ1-1; 9 positions match TRBD1. J gave up 4 bases and V 6 bases, and 3 bases lay outside the gene matches. Looked up from germline, CDR1 is SEHNR and CDR2 is FQNEAQ (reference sequence). This CDR3 comprises 13 residues. The CDR3 DNA reads TGTGCCAGCAGTGGACAGGGGACCACTGAAGCTTTCTTT. It translates to CASSGQGTTEAFF.

This clonotype showed up just a few times. The chain uses TRBV11-1 and TRBJ2-7, with D unclear. Trimming shortened V by 5 bases and J by 2 bases, and 10 bases separated the two germline ends. The CDR3 extends over 13 amino acids. The germline V gene encodes CDR1 SGHAT and CDR2 FQDESV (reference sequence). DNA for the CDR3: TGTGCCAGCAGCCCCCGGGCCGCCTACGAGCAGTACTTC. Translation: CASSPRAAYEQYF.

This clonotype was seen many times. The gene calls are TRBV10-3 and TRBJ1-2; tentative D call: TRBD1 (5 bases). In germline, CDR1 is ENHRY, CDR2 SYGVKD. V was shortened by 6 bases and J by 5 bases, with 19 bases between the two germline ends. This CDR3 has 15 amino acids. This CDR3 reads CAIRGISEGLYGYTF. The DNA for the CDR3 is TGTGCCATCAGGGGCATTTCTGAGGGGTTATATGGCTACACCTTC.

CDR3 loop: CSASEQGTYEQYV. CDR3 nucleotides: TGCAGTGCCTCCGAACAGGGCACCTACGAGCAGTACGTC. This chain joins TRBV20-1 and TRBJ2-7; possible D gene TRBD1, 6 bases. Trimming pared 6 bases from V and 2 bases from J, leaving 14 bases between. CDR3 size: 13 residues. Germline assignment: CDR1 DFQATT and CDR2 SNEGSKA (reference sequence).

This clonotype occurred many times. This chain links TRBV7-9 with TRBJ1-3, with 9 bases aligning to TRBD1. This CDR3 spans 14 amino acids. Germline lookup yields CDR1 SEHNR and CDR2 FQNEAQ (reference sequence). Trimming cost V 5 bases and J 5 bases; bases outside gene matches: 4. CDR3 residues: CASSTTGGRNTIYF. The CDR3 nucleotides read TGTGCCAGCAGCACGACAGGGGGAAGAAACACCATATATTTT.

The chain has TRBV20-1 and TRBJ2-7; TRBD1 is a possible D gene (6 bases). V was pared by 6 bases and J by 2 bases, with 23 bases between. The CDR3 loop spans 16 amino acids. Germline V gene data show CDR1 as DFQATT and CDR2 as SNEGSKA (reference sequence). CDR3 protein: CSAELIVGHGTYEQYF. The DNA for the CDR3 is TGCAGTGCCGAATTAATTGTGGGACACGGTACCTACGAGCAGTACTTC.

V and J are TRBV2 and TRBJ1-2; TRBD1 agrees at 7 bases. J lost 7 bases, V lost 2 bases, and 4 bases had no gene match. This CDR3 is 13 amino acids long. Germline values: CDR1 SNHLY, CDR2 FYNNEI. CDR3 nucleotide sequence: TGTGCCAGCAGTGAAACAGGGGTTCGTGGCTACACCTTC. This translates into CASSETGVRGYTF.

A remark on this clonotype: This clone may be a read error of a much larger clone one base away. V is TRBV20-1 and J is TRBJ1-5, with D unclear. From germline, CDR1 is DFQATT and CDR2 SNEGSKA (reference sequence). CDR3 length: 12 amino acids. The CDR3 is CSATAPNQSQHF. As DNA, the CDR3 is TGCAGTGCTACAGCACCCAATCAGTCCCAGCATTTT.

This clonotype was detected many times. The J gene is TRBJ2-5, the V gene TRBV5-1; 12 bases are shared with TRBD2. The CDR3 has 15 amino acids. Unmatched junction bases numbered 5, after V lost 7 bases and J lost 1 base. Germline V gene lookup returns CDR1 SGHRS and CDR2 YFSETQ. CDR3 loop: CASRLAGVGQETQYF. CDR3 sequence (DNA): TGCGCCAGCCGACTAGCGGGAGTAGGCCAAGAGACCCAGTACTTC.

This chain joins TRBV7-2 and TRBJ2-7; tentative D call: TRBD2 (7 bases). Germline CDR1 is SGHTA and CDR2 is FQGNSA. The CDR3 contains 16 residues. V dropped 2 bases and J dropped 3 bases, with 17 bases sitting between them. CDR3 sequence: CASSLFWGGLDYEQYF. The CDR3 nucleotides read TGTGCCAGCAGCTTATTCTGGGGGGGGCTAGACTACGAGCAGTACTTC.

The chain joins TRBV10-3 to TRBJ2-6; a weak D match, TRBD1 (6 bases). V was trimmed by 2 bases and J by 4 bases, leaving 9 bases between them. In germline, CDR1 is ENHRY, CDR2 SYGVKD. The length of the CDR3 is 15 residues. The CDR3 region is CAISETGQGANVLTF. The CDR3 DNA reads TGTGCCATCAGTGAGACTGGACAGGGGGCCAACGTCCTGACTTTC.

Ten or more counts support this clonotype. A read error may produce the germline difference seen at one junction end. The chain joins TRBV5-1 to TRBJ1-5; D is unclear. The V gene's germline CDR1 is SGHRS and CDR2 YFSETQ. The CDR3 sequence is 11 residues long. CDR3 sequence: CASSLDQPQHF. The CDR3 DNA is TGTGCCAGCAGCTTAGACCAGCCCCAGCATTTT.